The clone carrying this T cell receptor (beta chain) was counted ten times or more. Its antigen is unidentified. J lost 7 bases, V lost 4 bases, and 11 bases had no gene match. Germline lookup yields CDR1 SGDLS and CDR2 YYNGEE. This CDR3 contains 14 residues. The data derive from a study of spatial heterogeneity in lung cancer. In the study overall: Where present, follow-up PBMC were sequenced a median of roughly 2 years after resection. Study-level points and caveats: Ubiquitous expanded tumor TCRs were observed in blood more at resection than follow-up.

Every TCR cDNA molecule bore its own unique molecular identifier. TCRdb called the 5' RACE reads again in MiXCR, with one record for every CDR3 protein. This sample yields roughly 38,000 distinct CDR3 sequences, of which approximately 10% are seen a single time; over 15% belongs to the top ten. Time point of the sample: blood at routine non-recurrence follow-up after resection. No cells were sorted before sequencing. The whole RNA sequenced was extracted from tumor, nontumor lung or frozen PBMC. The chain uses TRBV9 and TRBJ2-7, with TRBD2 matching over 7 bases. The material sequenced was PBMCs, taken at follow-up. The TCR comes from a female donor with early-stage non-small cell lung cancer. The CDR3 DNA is TGTGCCAGCAGCTTGGGGGAGGGGTCGCAGGAGCAGTACTTC. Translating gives CASSLGEGSQEQYF. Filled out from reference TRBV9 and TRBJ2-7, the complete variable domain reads DSGVTQTPKHLITATGQRVTLRCSPRSGDLSVYWYQQSLDQGLQFLIQYYNGEERAKGNILERFSAQQFPDLHSELNLSSLELGDSALYFCASSLGEGSQEQYFGPGTRLTVT.